This TCR beta chain was captured by sequencing in a study of blood T cell repertoires in COVID-19. About the study: From the United States, Italy and Spain came samples of acute and convalescent COVID-19. From T cells, B-cell-depleted T cells, or PBMCs came the material, which was cDNA or gDNA.

Authors' data handling: By means of reference gene primer amplification, nucleated cell counts were estimated. Clones were read by immunoSEQ multiplex PCR, and TCRdb kept only the in-frame ones, dropping some. For V, J and clone size, that table is used; D and trimming come from the DNA. There are approximately 31,000 clones in the sample; about 88% occur only once, and around an eighth lies in the top ten. Trimming stripped 1 base from V and 1 base from J, with 8 bases between. This CDR3 has 15 amino acids. Germline-derived CDR1 and CDR2 are LNHDA and SQIVND (reference sequence). The specimen sequenced was peripheral blood. The chain has TRBV19 and TRBJ2-4, with D perhaps TRBD1 (6 bases). This TCR was recovered from a human donor with active COVID-19. The donor label of this sample is uncertain. CDR3 bases: TGTGCCAGTAGTATAGCGCAGGGGGCCAAAAACATTCAGTACTTC. Translation: CASSIAQGAKNIQYF.